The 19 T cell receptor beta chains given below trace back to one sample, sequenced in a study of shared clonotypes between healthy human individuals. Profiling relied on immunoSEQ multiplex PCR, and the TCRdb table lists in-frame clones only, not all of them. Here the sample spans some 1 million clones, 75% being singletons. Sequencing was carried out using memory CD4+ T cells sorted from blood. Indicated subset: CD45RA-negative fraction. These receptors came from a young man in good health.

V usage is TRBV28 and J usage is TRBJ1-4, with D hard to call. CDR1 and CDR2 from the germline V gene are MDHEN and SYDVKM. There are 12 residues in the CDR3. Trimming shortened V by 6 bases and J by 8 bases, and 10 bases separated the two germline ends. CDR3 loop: CASRLLHEKLFF. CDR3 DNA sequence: TGTGCCAGCAGGCTACTACACGAAAAACTGTTTTTT. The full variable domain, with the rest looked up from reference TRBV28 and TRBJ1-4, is DVKVTQSSRYLVKRTGEKVFLECVQDMDHENMFWYRQDPGLGLRLIYFSYDVKMKEKGDIPEGYSVSREKKERFSLILESASTNQTSMYLCASRLLHEKLFFGSGTQLSVL.

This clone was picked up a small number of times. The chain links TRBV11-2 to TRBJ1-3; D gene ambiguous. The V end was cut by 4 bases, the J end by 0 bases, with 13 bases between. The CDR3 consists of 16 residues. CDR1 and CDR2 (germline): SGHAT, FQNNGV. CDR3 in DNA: TGTGCCAGCAGCTCACGGGTCCCTAACTCTGGAAACACCATATATTTT. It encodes CASSSRVPNSGNTIYF.

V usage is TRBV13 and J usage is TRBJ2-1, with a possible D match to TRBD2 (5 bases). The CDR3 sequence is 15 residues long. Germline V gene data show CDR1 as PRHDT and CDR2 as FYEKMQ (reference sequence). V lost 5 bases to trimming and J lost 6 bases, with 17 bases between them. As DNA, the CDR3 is TGTGCCAGCAGCCCAGGCCGGGGTCCGGGCAATGAGCAGTTCTTC. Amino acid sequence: CASSPGRGPGNEQFF.

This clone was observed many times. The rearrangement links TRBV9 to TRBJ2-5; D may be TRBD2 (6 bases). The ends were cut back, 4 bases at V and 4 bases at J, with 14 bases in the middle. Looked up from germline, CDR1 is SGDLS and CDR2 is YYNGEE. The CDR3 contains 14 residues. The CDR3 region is CASSQGTGRETQYF. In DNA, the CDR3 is TGTGCCAGCAGCCAAGGGACTGGGAGAGAGACCCAGTACTTC.

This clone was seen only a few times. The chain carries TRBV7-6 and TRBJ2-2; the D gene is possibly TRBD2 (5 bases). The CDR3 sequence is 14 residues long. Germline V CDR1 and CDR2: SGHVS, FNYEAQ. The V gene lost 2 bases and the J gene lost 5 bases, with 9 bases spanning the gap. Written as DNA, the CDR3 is TGTGCCAGCAGCTTATGGGGAGATACCGGGGAGCTGTTTTTT. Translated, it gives CASSLWGDTGELFF.

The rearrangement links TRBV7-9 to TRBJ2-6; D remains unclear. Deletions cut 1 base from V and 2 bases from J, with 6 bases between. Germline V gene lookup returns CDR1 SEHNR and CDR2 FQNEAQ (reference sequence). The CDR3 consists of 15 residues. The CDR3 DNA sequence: TGTGCCAGCAGCTTAGGGCGAGCTGGGGCCAACGTCCTGACTTTC. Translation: CASSLGRAGANVLTF.

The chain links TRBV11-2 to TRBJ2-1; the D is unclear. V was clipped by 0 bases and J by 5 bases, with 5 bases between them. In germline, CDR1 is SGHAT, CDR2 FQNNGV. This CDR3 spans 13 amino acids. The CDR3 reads CASSLDINNEQFF. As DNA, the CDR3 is TGTGCCAGCAGCTTAGACATAAACAATGAGCAGTTCTTC.

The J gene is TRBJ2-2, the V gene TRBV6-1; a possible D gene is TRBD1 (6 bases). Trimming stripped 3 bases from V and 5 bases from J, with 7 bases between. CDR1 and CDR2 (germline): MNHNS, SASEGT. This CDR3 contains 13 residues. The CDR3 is CASSDQGTGELFF. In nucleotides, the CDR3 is TGTGCCAGCAGTGATCAGGGGACCGGGGAGCTGTTTTTT.

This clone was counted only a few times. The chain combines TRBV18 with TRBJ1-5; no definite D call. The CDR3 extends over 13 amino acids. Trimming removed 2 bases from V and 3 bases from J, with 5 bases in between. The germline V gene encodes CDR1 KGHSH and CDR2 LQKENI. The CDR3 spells CASSPVNNQPQHF. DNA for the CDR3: TGTGCCAGCTCACCAGTAAACAATCAGCCCCAGCATTTT. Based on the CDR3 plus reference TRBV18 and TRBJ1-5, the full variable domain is NAGVMQNPRHLVRRRGQEARLRCSPMKGHSHVYWYRQLPEEGLKFMVYLQKENIIDESGMPKERFSAEFPKEGPSILRIQQVVRGDSAAYFCASSPVNNQPQHFGDGTRLSIL.

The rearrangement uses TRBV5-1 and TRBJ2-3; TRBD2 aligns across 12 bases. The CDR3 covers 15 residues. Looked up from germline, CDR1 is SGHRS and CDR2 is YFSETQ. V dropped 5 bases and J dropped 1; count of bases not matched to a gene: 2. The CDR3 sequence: CASRRTSGGTDTQYF. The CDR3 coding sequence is TGCGCCAGCAGAAGGACTAGCGGGGGCACAGATACGCAGTATTTT.

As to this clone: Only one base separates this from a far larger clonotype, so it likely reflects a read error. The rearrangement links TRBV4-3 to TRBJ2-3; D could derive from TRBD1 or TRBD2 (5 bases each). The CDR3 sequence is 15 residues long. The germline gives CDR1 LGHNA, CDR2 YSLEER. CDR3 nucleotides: TGCGCCAGCAGCCAAGACTGGGGGAGCACAGATATGCAGTATTTT. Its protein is CASSQDWGSTDMQYF.

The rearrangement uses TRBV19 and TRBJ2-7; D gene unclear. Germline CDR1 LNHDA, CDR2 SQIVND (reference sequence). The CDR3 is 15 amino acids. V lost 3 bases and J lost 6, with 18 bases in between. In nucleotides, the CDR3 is TGTGCCAGTAGTATTAACCCAGACCCCCTGGCCGAGCAGTACTTC. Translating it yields CASSINPDPLAEQYF.

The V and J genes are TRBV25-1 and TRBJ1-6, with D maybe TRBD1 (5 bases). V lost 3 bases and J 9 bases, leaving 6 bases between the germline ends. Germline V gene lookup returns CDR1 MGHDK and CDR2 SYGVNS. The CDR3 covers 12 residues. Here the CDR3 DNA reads TGTGCCAGCAGTGACAGGGTTTCACCCCTCCACTTT. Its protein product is CASSDRVSPLHF.

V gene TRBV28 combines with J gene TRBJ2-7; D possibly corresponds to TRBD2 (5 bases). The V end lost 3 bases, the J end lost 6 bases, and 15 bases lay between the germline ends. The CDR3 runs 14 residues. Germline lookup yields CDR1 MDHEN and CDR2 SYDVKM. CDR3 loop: CASSLSFPRGEQYF. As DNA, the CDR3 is TGTGCCAGCAGTTTGTCCTTTCCTCGGGGCGAGCAGTACTTC.

CDR3: CAWRNRANSYTF. The DNA of the CDR3 is TGTGCCTGGAGGAACCGGGCGAATAGCTACACCTTC. This sequence joins TRBV30 and TRBJ1-2, with D uncertain. This CDR3 spans 12 amino acids. Germline V lookup: CDR1 GTSNPN, CDR2 SVGIG (reference sequence). V was cut by 3 bases and J by 9 bases, with 14 bases left in between. Variable domain in full (rest from reference TRBV30 and TRBJ1-2): SQTIHQWPATLVQPVGSPLSLECTVEGTSNPNLYWYRQAAGRGLQLLFYSVGIGQISSEVPQNLSASRPQDRQFILSSKKLLLSDSGFYLCAWRNRANSYTFGSGTRLTVV.

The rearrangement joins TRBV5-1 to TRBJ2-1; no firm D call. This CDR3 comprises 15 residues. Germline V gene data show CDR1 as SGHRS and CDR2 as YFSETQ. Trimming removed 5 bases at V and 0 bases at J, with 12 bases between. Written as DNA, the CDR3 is TGCGCCAGCAGGTCTGACGTGAGCTCCTACAATGAGCAGTTCTTC. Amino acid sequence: CASRSDVSSYNEQFF.

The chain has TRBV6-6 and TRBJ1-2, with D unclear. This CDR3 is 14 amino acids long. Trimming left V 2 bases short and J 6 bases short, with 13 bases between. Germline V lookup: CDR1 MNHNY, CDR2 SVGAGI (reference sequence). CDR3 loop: CASSYPADPNGYTF. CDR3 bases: TGTGCCAGCAGTTACCCCGCGGATCCTAATGGCTACACCTTC.

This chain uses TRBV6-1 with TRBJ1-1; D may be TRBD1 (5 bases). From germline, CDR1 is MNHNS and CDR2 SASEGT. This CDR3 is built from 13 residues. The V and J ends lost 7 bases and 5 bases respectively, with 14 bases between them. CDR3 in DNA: TGTGCCAGCATGAGGGGTTCCGGAACTGAAGCTTTCTTT. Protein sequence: CASMRGSGTEAFF.

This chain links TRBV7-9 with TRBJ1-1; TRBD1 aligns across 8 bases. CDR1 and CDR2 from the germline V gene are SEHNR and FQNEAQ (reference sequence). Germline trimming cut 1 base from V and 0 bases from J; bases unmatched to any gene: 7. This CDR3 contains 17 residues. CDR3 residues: CASSLGTGSLVNTEAFF. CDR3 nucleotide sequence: TGTGCCAGCAGCTTAGGGACAGGGTCTTTGGTGAACACTGAAGCTTTCTTT.